The next 17 T cell receptor beta chains were all read from a single sample in a study of early T cells in non-severe SARS-CoV-2 infection. TCRdb itself ran the 5' RACE reads through MiXCR, one entry per CDR3 protein. Of about 31,000 distinct CDR3 sequences detected, roughly 6.6% appear once; the ten largest clones hold approximately 13%. The sequenced sample was whole blood, obtained at baseline. The receptors were sampled from an adult who was a healthcare worker with PCR-confirmed SARS-CoV-2 infection or an uninfected control (not recorded which).

The gene calls are TRBV9 and TRBJ2-1, with 7 bases lining up with TRBD1. The CDR3 runs 15 residues. With 2 bases clipped from V and 1 base from J, the junction kept 3 bases outside the gene matches. Germline CDR1 is SGDLS and CDR2 is YYNGEE. CDR3 bases: TGTGCCAGCAGCGTGGACAGGCGGTCCTACAATGAGCAGTTCTTC. It translates to CASSVDRRSYNEQFF.

This clonotype was seen repeatedly, ten times or more. The rearrangement links TRBV6-1 to TRBJ1-2, with D maybe TRBD1 (6 bases). V was trimmed by 7 bases and J by 4 bases, leaving 28 bases between them. The germline CDR1 and CDR2 sequences are MNHNS and SASEGT. The CDR3 covers 18 residues. CDR3 sequence (DNA): TGTGCCAGCATTCCCCGTGCTGGGGGGTACAGGGCGCTCTATGGCTACACCTTC. Protein: CASIPRAGGYRALYGYTF.

The chain uses TRBV7-8 and TRBJ1-2, with a weak D call TRBD1 (6 bases). The germline gives CDR1 SGHVS, CDR2 FQNEAQ. Trimming cost V 5 bases and J 0 bases, with 16 bases left between them. The CDR3 runs to 16 residues. CDR3 nucleotide sequence: TGTGCCAGCAGCCCCGAAACGGGGGCGACTAACTATGGCTACACCTTC. Translating gives CASSPETGATNYGYTF.

Turning to this clonotype: This clone may be a read error of a much larger clone one base away. The chain recombines TRBV20-1 with TRBJ2-1; TRBD2 aligns across 10 bases. This CDR3 has 15 amino acids. The germline CDR1 and CDR2 sequences are DFQATT and SNEGSKA (reference sequence). The V gene end was trimmed by 3 bases and the J gene end by 6 bases; junction bases not matched to a gene: 8. CDR3 sequence (DNA): TGCAGTGCTAGCCTAGCGGGAGCAACCTCCAATGAGCAGTTCTTC. Amino acid sequence: CSASLAGATSNEQFF.

The sample holds a few counts of this clonotype. The V gene is TRBV28, the J gene TRBJ2-2, with TRBD1 identical over 7 bases. The V gene's germline CDR1 is MDHEN and CDR2 SYDVKM. This CDR3 is built from 14 residues. The V gene end was trimmed by 6 bases and the J gene end by 6 bases; junction bases not matched to a gene: 7. The DNA of the CDR3 is TGTGCCAGCAGCCAGACAGGGATTTCCGGGGAGCTGTTTTTT. Residues: CASSQTGISGELFF.

This clonotype has a handful of counts. The chain combines TRBV4-3 with TRBJ1-2; D is unclear. CDR1 and CDR2 (germline): LGHNA, YSLEER. There are 15 residues in the CDR3. Trimming took 5 bases from V and 4 from J, leaving 17 bases between them. The CDR3 is CASSYKLQPTYGYTF. The CDR3 region has the DNA TGCGCCAGCAGCTACAAGCTTCAACCTACCTATGGCTACACCTTC.

This clonotype has more than one count but fewer than ten. CDR3 in DNA: TGTGCCAGCAGCTTACCGGGACAGGGCTTTTCACCCCTCCACTTT. It encodes CASSLPGQGFSPLHF. The gene calls are TRBV7-8 and TRBJ1-6, with 9 bases aligning to TRBD1. The CDR3 sequence is 15 residues long. The V segment lost 2 bases and the J segment 9 bases; nucleotides outside the gene matches: 5. The germline V gene encodes CDR1 SGHVS and CDR2 FQNEAQ.

This chain links TRBV6-2 or TRBV6-3 with TRBJ2-1; D might be TRBD2 (5 bases). The V and J ends lost 7 bases and 4 bases respectively, with 20 bases between them. This CDR3 spans 16 amino acids. The germline V gene encodes CDR1 MNHEY and CDR2 SVGEGT. Here the CDR3 reads CASTDKAGLPYNEQFF. The CDR3 DNA follows: TGTGCCAGCACCGATAAGGCGGGCCTACCTTACAATGAGCAGTTCTTC.

This clonotype has only a few counts. The chain joins TRBV12-3 or TRBV12-4 to TRBJ2-7; D is possibly TRBD1 (5 bases). The CDR3 covers 11 residues. The V end lost 5 bases, the J end lost 6 bases, and 8 bases lay between the germline ends. The CDR3 nucleotides read TGTGCCAGCAGTCAGGGTCGCGAGCAGTACGTC. Its protein is CASSQGREQYV.

This clonotype has a count of ten or more. The chain couples TRBV20-1 to TRBJ2-1, with 11 bases that match TRBD2. The CDR3 sequence is 15 residues long. Germline values: CDR1 DFQATT, CDR2 SNEGSKA (reference sequence). J was trimmed by 8 bases and V by 5 bases; bases with no gene match: 11. In nucleotides, the CDR3 is TGCAGTGCTTTTTACGCTAGCGGGAGGTATGATGAGCAGTTCTTC. It translates to CSAFYASGRYDEQFF.

This clonotype was seen more than once but under ten times. The chain joins TRBV24-1 to TRBJ2-3; D gene uncertain. CDR1 KGHDR and CDR2 SFDVKD come from the germline V gene. The CDR3 consists of 12 residues. Trimming took off 5 bases at V and 1 base at J, with 3 bases between the two ends. The CDR3 coding sequence is TGTGCCACCAGTGCAGGCACAGATACGCAGTATTTT. Translation: CATSAGTDTQYF.

This clonotype was found many times. The chain employs TRBV2 and TRBJ2-7; D may be TRBD1 (6 bases). V lost 6 bases and J 0 bases, leaving 15 bases between the germline ends. Germline V gene data show CDR1 as SNHLY and CDR2 as FYNNEI. The CDR3 length is 15 residues. CDR3: CASRNTGMGSYEQYF. The CDR3, as DNA: TGTGCCAGCAGGAATACAGGGATGGGCTCCTACGAGCAGTACTTC. The full variable domain, in which reference TRBV2 and TRBJ2-7 provide the parts outside the CDR3, is EPEVTQTPSHQVTQMGQEVILRCVPISNHLYFYWYRQILGQKVEFLVSFYNNEISEKSEIFDDQFSVERPDGSNFTLKIRSTKLEDSAMYFCASRNTGMGSYEQYFGPGTRLTVT.

This clonotype came up many times. The chain is built from TRBV5-6 and TRBJ1-1, with no clear D. Germline assignment: CDR1 SGHDT and CDR2 YYEEEE. Trimming pared 4 bases from V and 2 bases from J, leaving 9 bases between. The CDR3 covers 13 residues. The CDR3 DNA follows: TGTGCCAGCAGCCTCCTGAGCAACACTGAAGCTTTCTTT. Translation gives CASSLLSNTEAFF.

This clonotype was observed many times. The chain couples TRBV6-5 to TRBJ1-6; possible D gene TRBD1, 5 bases. The germline V gene encodes CDR1 MNHEY and CDR2 SVGAGI. With 5 bases removed from V and 10 bases from J, the gap between germline ends came to 15 bases. This CDR3 region has 14 residues. CDR3 DNA sequence: TGTGCCAGCAGTCCGGGACTCTTTGACTCACCCCTCCACTTT. Protein product: CASSPGLFDSPLHF.

This clonotype counts as medium-sized. This sequence joins TRBV6-5 and TRBJ1-2; TRBD1 agrees at 7 bases. Losses at the gene ends were 6 bases for V and 4 bases for J; bases not matched to a gene: 11. The CDR3 runs to 15 residues. CDR1 and CDR2 from the germline V gene are MNHEY and SVGAGI. CDR3 in DNA: TGTGCCAGCAGCCCGAAAACAGGGGCTATCTATGGCTACACCTTC. It encodes CASSPKTGAIYGYTF.

The chain joins TRBV20-1 to TRBJ2-5, with TRBD2 matching over 7 bases. In germline, CDR1 is DFQATT, CDR2 SNEGSKA (reference sequence). Trimming removed 2 bases from V and 5 bases from J; junction bases left unmatched: 11. This CDR3 comprises 15 residues. The CDR3 region is CSARKGADGRETQYF. DNA for the CDR3: TGCAGTGCTAGAAAAGGGGCGGACGGGAGGGAGACCCAGTACTTC.

This sequence joins TRBV20-1 and TRBJ2-5; D is unclear. CDR1 and CDR2 (germline): DFQATT, SNEGSKA (reference sequence). Trimming took 6 bases from V and 0 from J, leaving 11 bases between them. This CDR3 comprises 13 residues. CDR3 sequence (DNA): TGCAGTGCCACTAATCAAAACCAAGAGACCCAGTACTTC. It codes for CSATNQNQETQYF.